These T cell receptor beta chains were read from a single sample in a study of T cell responses to AZD1222 COVID-19 vaccine. Data came from immunoSEQ multiplex PCR; TCRdb stores just in-frame clones and leaves some out. Among about 46,000 clones listed, about 90% were seen once. This specimen consisted of peripheral blood, obtained 28 days after the second AZD1222 dose. These receptor sequences come from an adult who received the AZD1222 COVID-19 vaccine. The CDR3 runs from the conserved cysteine through the conserved F or W. Each record gives: clone size, V gene, D gene, J gene, CDR3 protein, CDR3 DNA. The D gene is left open where the match is weak. Only part of the rows carry a size: once, few, many, or a class if the clone is expanded.

>NA|TRBV4-1|NA|TRBJ1-2
CASSQTWTTNYGYTF
TGCGCCAGCAGCCAGACTTGGACAACAAACTATGGCTACACCTTC
>once|TRBV11-3|NA|TRBJ2-3
CASSITGQYGTQYF
TGTGCCAGCAGTATCACAGGGCAATATGGTACGCAGTATTTT
>NA|TRBV7-9|NA|TRBJ2-1
CASSSNLGNEQFF
TGTGCCAGCAGCTCCAATTTAGGTAATGAGCAGTTCTTC
>NA|TRBV30|NA|TRBJ1-2
CAWSAVRTTYGYTF
TGTGCTTGGTCCGCGGTGAGGACTACCTATGGCTACACCTTC
>NA|TRBV4-1|NA|TRBJ2-1
CASSQGIHEQFF
TGCGCCAGCAGCCAAGGTATCCATGAGCAGTTCTTC
>NA|TRBV6-5|NA|TRBJ1-5
CASTRRGESNQPQHF
TGTGCCAGCACCCGACGAGGGGAGAGCAATCAGCCCCAGCATTTT
>once|TRBV18|NA|TRBJ2-1
CASSPGSYNEQFF
TGTGCCAGCTCACCCGGTAGCTACAATGAGCAGTTCTTC
>NA|TRBV5-6|TRBD1|TRBJ1-2
CASSWGGQTINYGYTF
TGTGCCAGCAGCTGGGGGGGACAGACCATTAACTATGGCTACACCTTC
>NA|TRBV18|TRBD2|TRBJ2-3
CASSPIFAAGGLGDTQYF
TGTGCCAGCTCACCGATTTTTGCAGCGGGAGGTCTGGGAGATACGCAGTATTTT
>NA|TRBV19|NA|TRBJ1-2
CASRKGSVGGYGYTF
TGTGCCAGTAGAAAGGGGTCTGTGGGCGGCTATGGCTACACCTTC
>NA|TRBV10-2|TRBD2|TRBJ2-7
CASRLAGAYEQYF
TGCGCCAGCAGACTAGCGGGAGCCTACGAGCAGTACTTC
>NA|TRBV7-3|NA|TRBJ2-2
CASSPGVLAPNTGELFF
TGTGCCAGCAGCCCCGGGGTTCTAGCGCCGAACACCGGGGAGCTGTTTTTT
>NA|TRBV7-3|NA|TRBJ1-1
CASSPPRPDAFF
TGTGCCAGCAGCCCCCCGAGACCGGATGCTTTCTTT
>NA|TRBV29-1|NA|TRBJ2-5
CSVAKDQTTQYF
TGCAGCGTTGCGAAGGACCAGACGACCCAGTACTTC
>NA|TRBV19|NA|TRBJ2-7
CASSITGWDEQYF
TGTGCCAGTAGTATAACGGGATGGGACGAGCAGTACTTC
>NA|TRBV21-1|NA|TRBJ2-3
CASSKGGWVAGCTDTQYF
TGTGCCAGCAGCAAAGGTGGATGGGTAGCGGGATGCACAGATACGCAGTATTTT
>NA|TRBV7-2|TRBD1|TRBJ2-7
CASSLITGGKQYF
TGTGCCAGCAGCTTAATAACAGGGGGTAAGCAGTACTTC
>NA|TRBV15|NA|TRBJ2-5
CATSRDPGAPETQYF
TGTGCCACCAGCAGAGATCCAGGGGCCCCAGAGACCCAGTACTTC
>few|TRBV28|NA|TRBJ1-5
CASRAHSNQPQHF
TGTGCCAGCAGGGCCCATAGCAATCAGCCCCAGCATTTT
>NA|TRBV3-1/TRBV3-2|NA|TRBJ1-6
CASSQTATYNSPLHF
TGTGCCAGCAGCCAAACTGCCACCTATAATTCACCCCTCCACTTT
>NA|TRBV4-1|NA|TRBJ2-7
CASSQGGRQPRNPYEQYF
TGCGCCAGCAGCCAAGGCGGCCGACAGCCCAGAAACCCCTACGAGCAGTACTTC
>NA|TRBV20-1|NA|TRBJ1-3
CSVGSGNTIYF
TGCAGTGTGGGATCTGGAAACACCATATATTTT
>NA|TRBV10-3|TRBD1|TRBJ2-7
CAIRGGTGNYEQYF
TGTGCCATCAGGGGGGGGACAGGGAACTACGAGCAGTACTTC
>NA|TRBV7-9|NA|TRBJ2-7
CASSPKGPYYEQYF
TGTGCCAGCAGCCCCAAGGGACCATACTACGAGCAGTACTTC
>NA|TRBV2|NA|TRBJ1-6
CASRGNSPLHF
TGTGCCAGCAGAGGAAATTCACCCCTCCACTTT
>NA|TRBV20-1|NA|TRBJ2-7
CSASSHRTYEQYF
TGCAGTGCGAGTTCTCACAGGACCTACGAGCAGTACTTC
>NA|TRBV5-8|NA|TRBJ1-1
CASSVPGSEAFF
TGTGCCAGCAGCGTCCCGGGGTCAGAAGCTTTCTTT
>NA|TRBV5-8|NA|TRBJ1-5
CASSPAWGTKNQPQHF
TGTGCCAGCAGCCCGGCGTGGGGGACCAAAAATCAGCCCCAGCATTTT
>NA|TRBV5-6|NA|TRBJ1-3
CASSWSGSGNTIYF
TGTGCCAGCAGCTGGTCCGGCTCTGGAAACACCATATATTTT
>NA|TRBV5-1|TRBD1|TRBJ2-2
CASSADRAPAGELFF
TGCGCCAGCAGCGCGGACAGGGCCCCCGCCGGGGAGCTGTTTTTT
>NA|TRBV21-1|NA|TRBJ1-5
CASSKGRQPQHF
TGTGCCAGCAGCAAAGGCCGTCAGCCCCAGCATTTT
>NA|TRBV10-3|TRBD1|TRBJ2-7
CAISQDRESGEQYF
TGTGCCATCAGCCAGGACAGGGAATCGGGCGAGCAGTACTTC
>NA|TRBV3-1/TRBV3-2|NA|TRBJ1-2
CASSQDGGVDYGYTF
TGTGCCAGCAGCCAAGACGGGGGGGTCGACTATGGCTACACCTTC
>NA|TRBV4-1|NA|TRBJ1-1
CASSQEGRRNTEAFF
TGCGCCAGCAGCCAAGAGGGTAGGAGGAACACTGAAGCTTTCTTT
>NA|TRBV10-3|NA|TRBJ2-3
CAISEVRSTDTQYF
TGTGCCATCAGTGAGGTTAGAAGCACAGATACGCAGTATTTT
>NA|TRBV28|NA|TRBJ1-5
CASSSRGDQPQHF
TGTGCCAGCAGTAGTCGCGGGGATCAGCCCCAGCATTTT
>NA|TRBV28|NA|TRBJ2-7
CASSPFGGRAYEQYF
TGTGCCAGCAGTCCCTTCGGGGGGCGGGCCTACGAGCAGTACTTC
>NA|TRBV4-1|NA|TRBJ1-2
CASRNLQAGASTGYGYTF
TGCGCCAGCAGAAATTTACAGGCGGGCGCTTCAACTGGGTATGGCTACACCTTC
>NA|TRBV10-2|NA|TRBJ2-3
CASSESPREWGTDTQYF
TGCGCCAGCAGTGAGTCTCCCCGGGAGTGGGGCACAGATACGCAGTATTTT
>NA|TRBV18|NA|TRBJ2-7
CASSPQKGVWEQYF
TGTGCCAGCTCACCACAAAAGGGGGTCTGGGAGCAGTACTTC